Each of the 25 T cell receptor beta chains below was sequenced from the same sample in a study of chronic HIV infection and antiretroviral therapy. TCRdb re-called the 5' RACE reads with MiXCR, one entry per CDR3 protein. The data show tens of thousands of distinct CDR3 sequences, about 8.9% seen once. Sequencing was done on a sample of peripheral blood. The receptor source for this set is an adult who had HIV and had not received antiretroviral therapy, or was an uninfected healthy control (not recorded which).

This clonotype was counted between two and nine times. The chain is built from TRBV5-1 and TRBJ2-1; D might be TRBD2 (6 bases). V was shortened by 4 bases and J by 5 bases, with 13 bases between the two germline ends. Germline assignment: CDR1 SGHRS and CDR2 YFSETQ. The CDR3 consists of 14 residues. The CDR3: CASSPLVADNEQFF. As DNA, the CDR3 is TGCGCCAGCAGCCCCTTAGTAGCGGACAATGAGCAGTTCTTC.

In its sample, this clonotype was seen many times. The CDR3 region is CASSSAAGTSGREQYF. The DNA of the CDR3 is TGTGCCAGCAGTTCCGCTGCCGGGACTAGCGGCCGGGAGCAGTACTTC. V gene TRBV28 combines with J gene TRBJ2-7; 11 nucleotides align to TRBD2. The CDR3 spans 16 residues. CDR1 and CDR2 (germline): MDHEN, SYDVKM. The J segment lost 7 bases and the V segment lost 4 bases, leaving 12 bases of the junction unmatched.

The table lists this clonotype with many counts. The chain recombines TRBV29-1 with TRBJ1-2, with no clear D. The germline V gene has CDR1 SQVTM and CDR2 ANQGSEA. Trimming shortened V by 4 bases and J by 1 base, and 10 bases separated the two germline ends. The CDR3 is 13 amino acids. CDR3 coding DNA: TGCAGCGTTGGCGCGGATATTAACTATGGCTACACCTTC. This translates into CSVGADINYGYTF.

At least ten counts were recorded for this clonotype. The rearrangement joins TRBV5-1 to TRBJ2-2; 8 nucleotides line up with TRBD1. V lost 0 bases and J lost 3; bases outside the gene matches: 4. Germline V gene lookup returns CDR1 SGHRS and CDR2 YFSETQ. The CDR3 has 16 residues. The CDR3 here is CASSLAQGADTGELFF. CDR3 nucleotides: TGCGCCAGCAGCTTGGCCCAGGGGGCGGACACCGGGGAGCTGTTTTTT. The whole variable domain, remainder taken from reference TRBV5-1 and TRBJ2-2, is KAGVTQTPRYLIKTRGQQVTLSCSPISGHRSVSWYQQTPGQGLQFLFEYFSETQRNKGNFPGRFSGRQFSNSRSEMNVSTLELGDSALYLCASSLAQGADTGELFFGEGSRLTVL.

V usage is TRBV6-1 and J usage is TRBJ1-2; the D is unclear. CDR1 and CDR2 from the germline V gene are MNHNS and SASEGT. This CDR3 spans 13 amino acids. The V end was cut by 8 bases, the J end by 4 bases, with 14 bases between. CDR3 sequence reads: CASAMDSGYGYTF. The CDR3 coding sequence is TGTGCCAGCGCAATGGATAGTGGCTATGGCTACACCTTC.

The table lists this clonotype with a few counts. This rearrangement joins TRBV7-9 to TRBJ2-7; D not resolved. CDR1 is SEHNR, CDR2 FQNEAQ, per germline (reference sequence). The CDR3 has 11 residues. Trimming left V 1 base short and J 6 bases short, with 4 bases between. For the CDR3, the DNA is TGTGCCAGCAGCTTAGGGCCCGAGCAGTACTTC. Protein sequence: CASSLGPEQYF.

This clonotype was recorded at least ten times. The chain combines TRBV19 with TRBJ2-1; TRBD2 agrees at 16 bases. The junction had 8 bases not matched to a gene; V was cut back by 3 bases and J by 9 bases. Germline CDR1 and CDR2: LNHDA and SQIVND (reference sequence). The CDR3 covers 17 residues. The CDR3 spells CASSMKGLAGGRIEQFF. The CDR3 nucleotides are TGTGCCAGTAGTATGAAGGGACTAGCGGGAGGGCGTATTGAGCAGTTCTTC.

Only a few counts were recorded for this clonotype. The chain recombines TRBV2 with TRBJ1-3; D ambiguous. Germline CDR1 reads SNHLY; CDR2 reads FYNNEI. The CDR3 loop spans 16 amino acids. V was pared by 2 bases and J by 3 bases, with 14 bases between. The CDR3 loop reads CASSENPAGDGNTIYF. DNA for the CDR3: TGTGCCAGCAGTGAAAACCCCGCTGGGGATGGAAACACCATATATTTT.

V gene TRBV10-3 combines with J gene TRBJ1-6; weak D call: TRBD1 (6 bases). There are 14 residues in the CDR3. Trimming removed 4 bases at V and 10 bases at J, with 14 bases between. Germline V gene lookup returns CDR1 ENHRY and CDR2 SYGVKD. Written as DNA, the CDR3 is TGTGCCATCAGTGGAGGGGGGGCACGATCACCCCTCCACTTT. This gives the protein CAISGGGARSPLHF.

The rearrangement links TRBV7-2 to TRBJ2-3; D is perhaps TRBD2 (7 bases). In germline, CDR1 is SGHTA, CDR2 FQGNSA. The CDR3 runs 14 residues. The V and J ends lost 5 bases and 2 bases respectively, with 11 bases between them. In DNA form, the CDR3 reads TGTGCCAGCAGCCGGGGGGCTAACACAGATACGCAGTATTTT. Amino acid sequence: CASSRGANTDTQYF.

This clonotype was observed a few times. The chain has TRBV9 and TRBJ1-4, with D tentatively TRBD1 (5 bases). Germline V lookup: CDR1 SGDLS, CDR2 YYNGEE. CDR3 length: 14 residues. Between the trimmed V and J ends, which lost 5 bases and 6 bases, there was a span of 14 bases. This chain's CDR3 is CASRGGTSDEKLFF. DNA for the CDR3: TGTGCCAGCAGAGGAGGGACTAGTGATGAAAAACTGTTTTTT.

V and J are TRBV29-1 and TRBJ1-2; D remains unclear. This CDR3 contains 9 residues. V was trimmed by 7 bases and J by 8 bases, leaving 8 bases between them. Germline V lookup: CDR1 SQVTM, CDR2 ANQGSEA. The CDR3 sequence: CSATEGYTF. CDR3 sequence (DNA): TGCAGCGCTACTGAGGGCTACACCTTC. The variable domain in full, completed from reference TRBV29-1 and TRBJ1-2, reads SAVISQKPSRDICQRGTSLTIQCQVDSQVTMMFWYRQQPGQSLTLIATANQGSEATYESGFVIDKFPISRPNLTFSTLTVSNMSPEDSSIYLCSATEGYTFGSGTRLTVV.

This clonotype was recorded at least ten times. The chain has TRBV4-1 and TRBJ1-1; D remains ambiguous. This CDR3 contains 15 residues. Deletions cut 0 bases from V and 1 base from J, with 9 bases between. Germline V gene lookup returns CDR1 MGHRA and CDR2 YSYEKL. The chain's CDR3 is CASSQDWWGNTEAFF. The CDR3 DNA follows: TGCGCCAGCAGCCAAGATTGGTGGGGGAACACTGAAGCTTTCTTT.

This clonotype has ten or more counts. This chain connects TRBV4-3 to TRBJ1-4, with D unresolved. This CDR3 spans 16 amino acids. CDR1 and CDR2 (germline): LGHNA, YSLEER. V dropped 4 bases and J dropped 0 bases, with 12 bases sitting between them. The CDR3 DNA sequence: TGCGCCAGCAGCCCCGAGCGGGGTGCAACTAATGAAAAACTGTTTTTT. This encodes CASSPERGATNEKLFF.

Many counts were recorded for this clonotype. The genes are TRBV28 and TRBJ2-7; TRBD1 agrees at 8 bases. Germline-derived CDR1 and CDR2 are MDHEN and SYDVKM. Trimming took 3 bases from V and 3 from J; bases not matched to a gene: 13. The CDR3 runs to 17 residues. Written as DNA, the CDR3 is TGTGCCAGCAGTTTGGGACAGGCCGTTCGGGTTGTCTACGAGCAGTACTTC. Its protein product is CASSLGQAVRVVYEQYF.

This clonotype was found many times. J is TRBJ2-3 and V is TRBV20-1; D assignment may be TRBD1 or TRBD2 (5 bases each). Germline-derived CDR1 and CDR2 are DFQATT and SNEGSKA (reference sequence). V was cut by 1 base and J by 2 bases, with 19 bases left in between. CDR3 length: 17 amino acids. In DNA, the CDR3 is TGCAGTGCTAGAGCCCCGGGACGCAGGATTCTCACAGATACGCAGTATTTT. Translating gives CSARAPGRRILTDTQYF.

There are many counts of this clonotype. The V and J genes are TRBV12-3 or TRBV12-4 and TRBJ2-5; D possibly corresponds to TRBD1 (6 bases). Trimming left V 1 base short and J 4 bases short, with 7 bases between. CDR3 length: 13 residues. CDR3 nucleotide sequence: TGTGCCAGCAGTTTAGTACAGGGAGAGACCCAGTACTTC. It encodes CASSLVQGETQYF.

This chain connects TRBV11-2 to TRBJ2-5; 8 nucleotides match TRBD2. The germline CDR1 and CDR2 sequences are SGHAT and FQNNGV. This CDR3 is 14 amino acids long. The trim removed 5 bases at V and 13 bases at J, leaving 15 bases unmatched. The CDR3 DNA reads as TGTGCCAGCAGCGAGCGGGGGCTGGGCGGCCATTCGTACTTC. The encoded protein is CASSERGLGGHSYF. The full variable domain, with the rest looked up from reference TRBV11-2 and TRBJ2-5, is EAGVAQSPRYKIIEKRQSVAFWCNPISGHATLYWYQQILGQGPKLLIQFQNNGVVDDSQLPKDRFSAERLKGVDSTLKIQPAKLEDSAVYLCASSERGLGGHSYFGPGTRLLVL.

There are a few counts of this clonotype. In DNA, the CDR3 is TGTGCCAGCAGTCCGACAGGGGACTATGGCTACACCTTC. Its translation is CASSPTGDYGYTF. This sequence joins TRBV6-5 and TRBJ1-2; 8 bases map to TRBD1. J was trimmed by 3 bases and V by 5 bases; bases with no gene match: 2. Germline V gene data show CDR1 as MNHEY and CDR2 as SVGAGI. The CDR3 is 13 amino acids.

V and J are TRBV5-1 and TRBJ2-7; D remains unclear. Germline CDR1 reads SGHRS; CDR2 reads YFSETQ. V was pared by 2 bases and J by 10 bases, with 13 bases between. The length of the CDR3 is 12 residues. The CDR3 bases are TGCGCCAGCAGCTTCCGTGTTGGGGAACAGTACTTC. As protein: CASSFRVGEQYF. The whole variable domain, filled in from reference TRBV5-1 and TRBJ2-7, reads KAGVTQTPRYLIKTRGQQVTLSCSPISGHRSVSWYQQTPGQGLQFLFEYFSETQRNKGNFPGRFSGRQFSNSRSEMNVSTLELGDSALYLCASSFRVGEQYFGPGTRLTVT.

This clonotype has ten or more counts. The chain uses TRBV29-1 and TRBJ2-7; the match to TRBD1 covers 7 bases. This CDR3 contains 10 residues. Germline trimming cut 7 bases from V and 10 bases from J; bases unmatched to any gene: 7. Germline values: CDR1 SQVTM, CDR2 ANQGSEA. DNA for the CDR3: TGCAGCGCGGGAACAGGGGAACAGTACTTC. It encodes CSAGTGEQYF.

Ten or more counts support this clonotype. CDR3 bases: TGCAGTTCCTTGGGGCGGGAGACCCTGAATGAGCAGTTCTTC. It specifies CSSLGRETLNEQFF. The chain carries TRBV20-1 and TRBJ2-1, with TRBD2 identical over 7 bases. This CDR3 spans 14 amino acids. CDR1 and CDR2 from the germline V gene are DFQATT and SNEGSKA (reference sequence). Germline trimming cut 8 bases from V and 7 bases from J; bases unmatched to any gene: 14.

This clonotype turned up a few times. The chain has TRBV28 and TRBJ2-7; TRBD2 matches at 9 bases. The germline V gene has CDR1 MDHEN and CDR2 SYDVKM. Trimming at V came to 6 bases and at J to 1 base, leaving 7 bases not matched to a gene. The CDR3 totals 15 residues. CDR3 in DNA: TGTGCCAGCAGGGAGTCTAGCGGGACTTCCTACGAGCAGTACTTC. Translation gives CASRESSGTSYEQYF. Looking up the rest from reference TRBV28 and TRBJ2-7 gives the full variable domain: DVKVTQSSRYLVKRTGEKVFLECVQDMDHENMFWYRQDPGLGLRLIYFSYDVKMKEKGDIPEGYSVSREKKERFSLILESASTNQTSMYLCASRESSGTSYEQYFGPGTRLTVT.

This clonotype was detected many times. The chain couples TRBV29-1 to TRBJ2-6; 9 bases match TRBD1. From germline, CDR1 is SQVTM and CDR2 ANQGSEA. The CDR3 consists of 15 residues. V lost 7 bases and J lost 0; bases outside the gene matches: 4. The CDR3: CSAPGQGSGANVLTF. The CDR3 nucleotides are TGCAGCGCCCCGGGACAGGGCTCTGGGGCCAACGTCCTGACTTTC.

This clonotype was seen more than once but under ten times. The V call is TRBV2, the J call TRBJ2-7; TRBD2 might be the D (5 bases). Deletions cut 8 bases from V and 9 bases from J, with 11 bases between. The CDR3 has 10 residues. Per germline, CDR1 SNHLY and CDR2 FYNNEI. The CDR3: CASRLEGQYF. Here the CDR3 DNA reads TGTGCCAGCCGGTTAGAGGGGCAGTACTTC.